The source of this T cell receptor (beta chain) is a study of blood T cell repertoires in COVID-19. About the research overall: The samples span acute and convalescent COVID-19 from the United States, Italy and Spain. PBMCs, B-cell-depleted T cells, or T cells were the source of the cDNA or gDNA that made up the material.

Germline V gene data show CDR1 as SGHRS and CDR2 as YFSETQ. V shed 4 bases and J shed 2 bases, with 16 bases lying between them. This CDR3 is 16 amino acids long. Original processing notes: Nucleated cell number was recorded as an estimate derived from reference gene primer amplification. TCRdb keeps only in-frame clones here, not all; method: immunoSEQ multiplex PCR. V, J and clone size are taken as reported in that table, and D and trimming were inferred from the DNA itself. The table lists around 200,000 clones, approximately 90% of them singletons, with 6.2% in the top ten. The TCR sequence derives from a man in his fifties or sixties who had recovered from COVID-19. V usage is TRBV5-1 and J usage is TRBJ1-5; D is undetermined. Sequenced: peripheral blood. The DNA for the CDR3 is TGCGCCAGCAGCGAGGGTCCTTCGGGTGGCAATCAGCCCCAGCATTTT. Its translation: CASSEGPSGGNQPQHF.